The clone carrying this T cell receptor (beta chain) has at least ten counts. Its antigen is undetermined. In preparing bulk TCR libraries, previously described methods and listed TCR primers were used. TCRdb reprocessed the PCR reads with MiXCR, giving one entry per CDR3 protein. The sample lists over 550,000 distinct CDR3 sequences, about 25% seen once, with around 0.78% in the top ten. This sample is part of a study of molecular identifiers for immune sequencing clone quantification. As for the study in general: In replicates, RNA taken from about 19,000 or 110,000 naive CD8 cells was divided five ways, and four portions underwent sequencing.

Study outcomes and limitations: For effector cells, clones above 20 RNA copies held over 97% of molecules; for naive cells, under 1%.

The receptor's source is a human donor in good health. Some libraries in this study had Jurkat cell RNA spiked in. Material for sequencing was naive CD8+ T cells from blood, with Jurkat cell RNA spiked in. The subset denotes: FACS-sorted CD8+CD4-CCR7+CD45RA+ naive T cells.

CDR3 loop: CASSRTGGNEKLFF. In DNA form, the CDR3 reads TGTGCCAGCAGCCGGACAGGGGGAAATGAAAAACTGTTTTTT. The chain uses TRBV7-9 and TRBJ1-4, with TRBD1 matching over 10 bases. The V gene end was trimmed by 5 bases and the J gene end by 5 bases; junction bases not matched to a gene: 2. This CDR3 is 14 amino acids long. Per the germline V gene, CDR1 is SEHNR and CDR2 is FQNEAQ (reference sequence).